A single sample is the source of the 2 T cell receptor beta chains below, sequenced in a study of T cell responses to AZD1222 COVID-19 vaccine. TCRdb keeps only in-frame clones here, not all; method: immunoSEQ multiplex PCR. This sample has over 110,000 clones; about 93% occur once, and the top ten carry around 5%. Sequences were derived from peripheral blood, sampled on day 0 of AZD1222 vaccination. These receptor sequences come from an adult in good health.

This chain links TRBV29-1 with TRBJ1-2; 9 nucleotides line up with TRBD1. Germline CDR1 is SQVTM and CDR2 is ANQGSEA. The V segment lost 4 bases and the J segment 7 bases; nucleotides outside the gene matches: 4. The CDR3 length is 12 residues. CDR3 region: CSVAQGAFGYTF. CDR3 bases: TGCAGCGTTGCACAGGGGGCGTTTGGCTACACCTTC.

The V call is TRBV6-1, the J call TRBJ2-7; D unresolved. V was cut by 1 base and J by 3 bases, with 1 base left in between. Germline V lookup: CDR1 MNHNS, CDR2 SASEGT. This CDR3 comprises 11 residues. The CDR3 sequence: CASSEGYEQYF. CDR3 coding DNA: TGTGCCAGCAGTGAAGGCTACGAGCAGTACTTC.